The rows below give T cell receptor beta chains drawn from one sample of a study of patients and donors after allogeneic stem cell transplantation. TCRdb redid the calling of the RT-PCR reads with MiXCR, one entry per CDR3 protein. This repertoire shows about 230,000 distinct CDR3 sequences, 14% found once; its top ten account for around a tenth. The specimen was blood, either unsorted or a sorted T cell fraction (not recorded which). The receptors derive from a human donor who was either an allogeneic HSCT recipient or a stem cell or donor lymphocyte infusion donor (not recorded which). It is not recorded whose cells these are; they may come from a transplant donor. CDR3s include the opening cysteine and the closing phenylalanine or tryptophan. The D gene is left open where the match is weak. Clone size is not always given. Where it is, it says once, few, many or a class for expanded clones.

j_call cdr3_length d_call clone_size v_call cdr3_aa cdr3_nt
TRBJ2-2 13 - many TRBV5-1 CASSLGFTGELFF TGCGCCAGCAGCTTAGGCTTCACCGGGGAGCTGTTTTTT
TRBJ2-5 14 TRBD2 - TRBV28 CASIMAGGEETQYF TGTGCCAGCATTATGGCGGGGGGCGAGGAGACCCAGTACTTC
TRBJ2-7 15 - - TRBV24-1 CATSDPGQRQDEQYF TGTGCCACCAGTGACCCGGGACAAAGGCAGGACGAGCAGTACTTC
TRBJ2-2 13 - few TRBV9 CASWGDNTGELFF TGTGCCAGCTGGGGGGACAACACCGGGGAGCTGTTTTTT
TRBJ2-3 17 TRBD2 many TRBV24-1 CATSERRLADSTDTQYF TGTGCCACCAGTGAACGCCGACTAGCGGATTCCACAGATACGCAGTATTTT
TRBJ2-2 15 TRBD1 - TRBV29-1 CSVSTAGGRAGELFF TGCAGCGTTTCCACCGCAGGGGGCCGGGCCGGGGAGCTGTTTTTT
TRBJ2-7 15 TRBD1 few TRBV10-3 CAISANSGTGHEQYF TGTGCCATCAGTGCAAATTCCGGGACAGGCCACGAGCAGTACTTC
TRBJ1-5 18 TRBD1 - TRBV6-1 CASSEAVRTGVSNQPQHF TGTGCCAGCAGTGAAGCGGTTAGGACAGGGGTTAGCAATCAGCCCCAGCATTTT
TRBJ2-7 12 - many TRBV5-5 CASSLVNYEQYF TGTGCCAGCAGCTTGGTGAACTACGAGCAGTACTTC
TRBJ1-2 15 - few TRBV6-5 CASSYHNGGDYGYTF TGTGCCAGCAGTTACCACAATGGGGGCGACTATGGCTACACCTTC
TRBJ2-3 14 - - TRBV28 CASSLAGTADTQYF TGTGCCAGCAGTTTAGCAGGGACGGCAGATACGCAGTATTTT
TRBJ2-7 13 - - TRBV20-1 CSASTGTLNEQYF TGCAGTGCTAGCACCGGGACCCTGAACGAGCAGTACTTC
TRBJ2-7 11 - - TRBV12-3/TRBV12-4 CASSLSIEQYF TGTGCCAGCAGTTTAAGCATAGAGCAGTACTTC
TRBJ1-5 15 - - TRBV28 CASKELRGGGQPQHF TGTGCCAGCAAGGAGTTGAGGGGGGGAGGACAGCCCCAGCATTTT
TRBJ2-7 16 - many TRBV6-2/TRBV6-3 CASSYPRDGITYEQYF TGTGCCAGCAGTTACCCCAGGGACGGAATAACCTACGAGCAGTACTTC
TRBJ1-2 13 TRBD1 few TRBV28 CASRIGGYYGYTF TGTGCCAGCAGGATAGGGGGCTACTATGGCTACACCTTC
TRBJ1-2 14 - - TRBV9 CASSVGRSTAGYTF TGTGCCAGCAGCGTCGGGCGGTCAACGGCCGGCTACACCTTC
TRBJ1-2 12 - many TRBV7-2 CASSREFYGYTF TGTGCCAGCAGCCGGGAGTTCTATGGCTACACCTTC
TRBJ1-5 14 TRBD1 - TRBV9 CASSQGVLDQPQHF TGTGCCAGCAGCCAGGGGGTGTTGGATCAGCCCCAGCATTTT
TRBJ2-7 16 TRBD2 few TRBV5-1 CASSPTALAASYEQYF TGCGCCAGCAGCCCTACCGCACTAGCGGCAAGTTACGAGCAGTACTTC
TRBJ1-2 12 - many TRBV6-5 CASSGSNYGYTF TGTGCCAGCTCGGGATCTAACTATGGCTACACCTTC
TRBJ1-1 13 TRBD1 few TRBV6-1 CASSEAETGDTFF TGTGCCAGCAGTGAAGCTGAAACAGGGGATACTTTCTTT
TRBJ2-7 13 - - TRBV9 CASSVFHSDEQYF TGTGCCAGCAGCGTTTTTCATTCCGACGAGCAGTACTTC
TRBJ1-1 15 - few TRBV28 CASTTSGGWATEAFF TGTGCCAGCACCACGAGTGGGGGGTGGGCCACTGAAGCTTTCTTT
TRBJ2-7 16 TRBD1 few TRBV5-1 CASSAGPGQGTHEQYF TGCGCCAGCAGCGCGGGACCGGGACAGGGGACCCACGAGCAGTACTTC
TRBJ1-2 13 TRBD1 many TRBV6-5 CASSYRQGGGYTF TGTGCCAGCAGTTACCGACAGGGGGGAGGCTACACCTTC
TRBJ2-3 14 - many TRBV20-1 CSVTSPASTDTQYF TGCAGTGTAACTAGCCCCGCGAGCACAGATACGCAGTATTTT
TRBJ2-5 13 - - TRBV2 CASSVGQKETQYF TGTGCCAGCAGTGTGGGGCAGAAAGAGACCCAGTACTTC
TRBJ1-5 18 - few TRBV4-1 CASSQEVGRIRGNQPQHF TGCGCCAGCAGCCAAGAGGTCGGGAGGATTCGGGGCAATCAGCCCCAGCATTTT
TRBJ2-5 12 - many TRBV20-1 CSASTRGETQYF TGCAGTGCTAGCACCCGGGGAGAGACCCAGTACTTC
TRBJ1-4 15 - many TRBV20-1 CSASSRAALNEKLFF TGCAGTGCTAGTTCTAGGGCAGCACTTAATGAAAAACTGTTTTTT
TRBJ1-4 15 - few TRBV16 CASSATRATNEKLFF TGTGCCAGCAGCGCCACCAGGGCAACTAATGAAAAACTGTTTTTT
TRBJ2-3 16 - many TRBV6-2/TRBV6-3 CASSRRDSRRTDTQYF TGTGCCAGCAGTCGTCGGGACTCGAGACGCACAGATACGCAGTATTTT
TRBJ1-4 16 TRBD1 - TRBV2 CASGTGGPPANEKLFF TGTGCCAGCGGGACAGGGGGTCCCCCCGCTAATGAAAAACTGTTTTTT
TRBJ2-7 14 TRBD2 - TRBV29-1 CSAAGGPVSYEQYF TGCAGCGCGGCGGGGGGGCCTGTCTCCTACGAGCAGTACTTC
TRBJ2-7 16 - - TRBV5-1 CASSPKPRINAYEQYF TGCGCCAGCAGCCCAAAGCCGCGAATAAACGCCTACGAGCAGTACTTC
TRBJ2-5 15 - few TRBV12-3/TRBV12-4 CASSRPSGRSETQYF TGTGCCAGCAGTCGACCGTCAGGGAGATCGGAGACCCAGTACTTC
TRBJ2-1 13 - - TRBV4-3 CASSQDTWNEQFF TGCGCCAGCAGCCAGGATACATGGAATGAGCAGTTCTTC
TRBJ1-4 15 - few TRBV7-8 CASSLGGGLYEKLFF TGTGCCAGCAGCTTAGGGGGGGGACTATATGAAAAACTGTTTTTT
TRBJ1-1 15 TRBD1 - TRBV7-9 CASPPRGRKNTEAFF TGTGCCAGCCCCCCCAGGGGGAGGAAGAACACTGAAGCTTTCTTT
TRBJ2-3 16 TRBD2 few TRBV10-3 CAISAGTSGSVNTQYF TGTGCCATCAGCGCTGGGACTAGCGGGAGCGTAAATACGCAGTATTTT
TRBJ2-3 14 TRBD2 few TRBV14 CASSPGLVVDTQYF TGTGCCAGCAGCCCGGGACTAGTGGTAGATACGCAGTATTTT
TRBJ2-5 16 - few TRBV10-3 CAISESGGGRQETQYF TGTGCCATCAGTGAGTCGGGGGGAGGTCGACAAGAGACCCAGTACTTC
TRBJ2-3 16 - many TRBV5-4 CASSRAGSQRTDTQYF TGTGCCAGCAGTAGAGCAGGGAGCCAGCGCACAGATACGCAGTATTTT
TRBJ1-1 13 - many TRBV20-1 CSARARGNTEAFF TGCAGTGCTAGAGCGCGGGGGAACACTGAAGCTTTCTTT
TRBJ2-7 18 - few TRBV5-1 CASSPSPPQPGAKYEQYF TGCGCCAGCAGCCCCTCACCCCCTCAGCCCGGAGCGAAGTACGAGCAGTACTTC
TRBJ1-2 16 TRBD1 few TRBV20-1 CSARDRWDRGNYGYTF TGCAGTGCTAGAGATCGGTGGGACAGGGGGAACTATGGCTACACCTTC
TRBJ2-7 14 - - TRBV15 CATSRPGRESEQYF TGTGCCACCAGCAGACCGGGACGAGAGAGCGAGCAGTACTTC
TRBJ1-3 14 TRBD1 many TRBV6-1 CASSVDRDGNTIYF TGTGCCAGCAGCGTCGACAGGGACGGAAACACCATATATTTT
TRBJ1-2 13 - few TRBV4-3 CASSQGGGYGYTF TGCGCCAGCAGCCAAGGTGGTGGTTATGGCTACACCTTC
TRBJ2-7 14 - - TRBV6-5 CASSSRRGANEQYF TGTGCCAGCAGTTCCCGGCGGGGTGCCAACGAGCAGTACTTC
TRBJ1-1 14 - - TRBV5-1 CASSATGPFTEAFF TGCGCCAGCAGCGCCACAGGACCGTTCACTGAAGCTTTCTTT
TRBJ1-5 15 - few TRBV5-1 CASSLASGSNQPQHF TGCGCCAGCAGCTTGGCATCAGGGTCAAATCAGCCCCAGCATTTT
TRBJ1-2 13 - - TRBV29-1 CSAGTTSNYGYTF TGCAGCGCTGGTACCACTTCTAACTATGGCTACACCTTC
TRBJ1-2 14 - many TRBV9 CASNPGGLGYGYTF TGTGCCAGCAACCCTGGAGGGCTAGGCTATGGCTACACCTTC
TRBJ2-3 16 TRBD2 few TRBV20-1 CSARPSLAYSTDTQYF TGCAGTGCTAGGCCCTCACTAGCGTACAGCACAGATACGCAGTATTTT
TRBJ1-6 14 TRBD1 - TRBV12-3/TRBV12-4 CASRVTGTHSPLHF TGTGCCAGCAGAGTGACAGGGACGCACTCACCCCTCCACTTT
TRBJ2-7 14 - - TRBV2 CASSRGPPRYEQYF TGTGCCAGCAGCCGGGGGCCTCCCAGATACGAGCAGTACTTC
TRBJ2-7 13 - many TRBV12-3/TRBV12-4 CASSLGGSYEQYF TGTGCCAGCAGTTTAGGAGGCTCCTACGAGCAGTACTTC